This is a list of T cell receptor beta chains from one sample in a study of blood T cell repertoires in COVID-19. Repertoires were generated with immunoSEQ multiplex PCR, while TCRdb's copy carries only in-frame clones and drops some. The table includes hundreds of thousands of clones, about 85% detected once. Sequenced input: PBMCs or T cells enriched from blood (not recorded which). Receptors originate from a woman under 40 who had been exposed to COVID-19. Each CDR3 is given with its conserved first and last residue. Each record gives: J gene, V gene, CDR3 protein.

J: TRBJ1-2
V: TRBV10-3
CDR3: CAISPGTENGYTF

J: TRBJ2-7
V: TRBV7-3
CDR3: CASLKRGWTYEQYF

J: TRBJ1-2
V: TRBV4-2
CDR3: CASSQDRDRNYGYTF

J: TRBJ2-1
V: TRBV5-6
CDR3: CASSLSGLSYNEQFF

J: TRBJ1-1
V: TRBV28
CDR3: CASSLSTGNTEAFF

J: TRBJ2-5
V: TRBV15
CDR3: CATSSSRGRQETQYF

J: TRBJ2-1
V: TRBV7-9
CDR3: CATIGGRAPSSYNEQFF

J: TRBJ2-7
V: TRBV30
CDR3: CAFGVPGQYYEQYF

J: TRBJ1-6
V: TRBV27
CDR3: CASSLGTGFGSPLHF

J: TRBJ1-6
V: TRBV15
CDR3: CATSRETYSYNSPLHF

J: TRBJ2-5
V: TRBV18
CDR3: CASQASAIQETQYF

J: TRBJ2-7
V: TRBV2
CDR3: CASSVLAGRGGVGEQYF

J: TRBJ1-2
V: TRBV11-2
CDR3: CASSLGTGVGYTF